The present T cell receptor beta chain was sequenced within a study of T cells in Graves' hyperthyroidism and ophthalmopathy. TCR beta CDR3 sequences were amplified from RNA transcripts. The HTBI primer set was used in a first-round RT-PCR of the TCR CDR3. TCRdb independently ran MiXCR on the multiplex PCR reads; one entry per CDR3 protein. This table holds roughly 740,000 distinct CDR3 sequences, over 15% found once. Researchers barred patients who had uncontrolled infection, other autoimmune disease, pregnancy or lactation. The CDR3 is 18 residues long. Germline values: CDR1 DFQATT, CDR2 SNEGSKA (reference sequence). The trim removed 0 bases at V and 3 bases at J, leaving 17 bases unmatched. This clonotype was seen more than once but under ten times.

The TCR originated in a man in his late teens or twenties with Graves' hyperthyroidism. The chain has TRBV20-1 and TRBJ2-7; 7 bases are shared with TRBD2. The material sequenced was blood. The CDR3 loop reads CSARDLIRWASGYYEQYF. The CDR3 DNA reads as TGCAGTGCTAGAGATTTGATTCGGTGGGCTAGCGGATACTACGAGCAGTACTTC.